This T cell receptor (beta chain) comes out of a study of blood T cell repertoires in COVID-19. Study information: The United States, Italy and Spain supplied acute and convalescent COVID-19 samples.

All enrollees were roughly 18 to 100 years old and from fewer than 30 US areas. Two negative PCRs, clearance, or symptom resolution had been documented for recovered Cohort 3 donors. As handled by the study authors: Amplification from reference gene primers served as the basis for estimated nucleated cell counts. Only in-frame clones appear in the TCRdb table, and some are missing; sequencing was by immunoSEQ multiplex PCR. For V, J and clone size, that table is used; D and trimming come from the DNA. The sample lists around 300,000 clones; 86% were seen once. CDR3 length equals 16 residues. CDR1 SGHTA and CDR2 FQGNSA come from the germline V gene. J gave up 0 bases and V 6 bases, and 3 bases lay outside the gene matches.

The chain employs TRBV7-2 and TRBJ2-2; TRBD2 aligns across 11 bases. The TCR comes from a woman under 30 who had recovered from COVID-19. The sample was PBMCs or T cells enriched from blood (not recorded which). CDR3 region: CASRKTSGTNTGELFF. In nucleotides, the CDR3 is TGTGCCAGCAGAAAGACTAGCGGGACGAACACCGGGGAGCTGTTTTTT. Supplemented by reference TRBV7-2 and TRBJ2-2, the full variable domain reads GAGVSQSPSNKVTEKGKDVELRCDPISGHTALYWYRQSLGQGLEFLIYFQGNSAPDKSGLPSDRFSAERTGGSVSTLTIQRTQQEDSAVYLCASRKTSGTNTGELFFGEGSRLTVL.